The T cell receptor beta chain under discussion was sequenced for a study of shared clonotypes between healthy human individuals. Study details: Each donor's CD8 memory used one plate, CD8 naive two, each CD4 subset three.

This clone was detected once. As yet, its antigen is unknown. CDR3 length: 15 amino acids. Looked up from germline, CDR1 is MNHNS and CDR2 is SASEGT. Unmatched junction bases numbered 11, after V lost 4 bases and J lost 7 bases. Profiled with immunoSEQ multiplex PCR; TCRdb holds only in-frame clones, not every one. Among roughly 2.4 million clones listed, approximately 96% were seen once. Findings and caveats of the study: In general, naive subsets displayed greater estimated richness than memory subsets did.

Donors comprised only Caucasian adults living in Nashville, Tennessee. Sequencing was performed on naive CD4+ T cells sorted from blood. The subset denotes: CD45RA+ positively selected. V is TRBV6-1 and J is TRBJ1-2; 8 nucleotides agree with TRBD1. This clonotype was sampled from a man aged 18 to 30 in good health. This chain's CDR3 is CASSGFGTGGSGYTF. CDR3 DNA sequence: TGTGCCAGCAGTGGATTCGGGACAGGAGGCTCTGGCTACACCTTC.